These 26 T cell receptor beta chains were all obtained from the same sample, sequenced in a study of glioma-infiltrating T cells. Using RNA template, CDR3s of TCR alpha and beta were amplified with iRepertoire arm-PCR. One entry per CDR3 protein, called by TCRdb with MiXCR from the multiplex PCR reads. The data show over 100,000 distinct CDR3 sequences, with 20% to 25% seen just once and around a third held by the top ten. Sequencing was done on a sample of glioma tissue, nonneoplastic brain tissue, or PBMCs (not recorded which). These receptors came from a human donor with low-grade glioma or glioblastoma, undergoing nonglioma brain surgery, or in good health (not recorded which).

A note on this clonotype: A much larger clonotype is one base distant, so this may be a read error. The V call is TRBV5-1, the J call TRBJ1-5, with D possibly TRBD1 on 5 matching bases. Germline V lookup: CDR1 SGHRS, CDR2 YFSETQ. This CDR3 contains 15 residues. The DNA for the CDR3 is TGCGCAAACCAGGCCGGGACCGGGATCATTCAGCCCCAGCATTTT. It codes for CANQAGTGIIQPQHF.

In this sample, this clonotype turned up many times. CDR3 residues: CATAGTNTEAFF. The CDR3 DNA reads TGTGCCACCGCGGGGACGAACACTGAAGCTTTCTTT. The chain uses TRBV10-3 and TRBJ1-1; TRBD1 is a possible D gene (5 bases). Trimming removed 10 bases from V and 1 base from J, with 10 bases in between. The CDR3 covers 12 residues. The germline V gene encodes CDR1 ENHRY and CDR2 SYGVKD.

Regarding this clonotype: The CDR3 ends on some other residue instead of the conserved phenylalanine or tryptophan, so this is likely a read error. V and J are TRBV7-2 and TRBJ2-5; D may match TRBD1 or TRBD2 (6 bases each). Trimming cost V 5 bases and J 1 base, with 14 bases left between them. This CDR3 is built from 15 residues. Germline CDR1 reads SGHTA; CDR2 reads FQGNSA. In DNA form, the CDR3 reads TGTGCCAGCAGCCCTCGAGGGGGGTCCCAAGAGACCCAGTACATC. This sequence encodes CASSPRGGSQETQYI.

This clonotype has at least ten counts. V is TRBV7-2 and J is TRBJ2-7; 11 positions agree with TRBD2. J lost 4 bases, V lost 4 bases, and 3 bases had no gene match. Germline V CDR1 and CDR2: SGHTA, FQGNSA. The CDR3 covers 14 residues. The CDR3 protein is CASSSGLAEYEQYF. For the CDR3, the DNA is TGTGCCAGCAGCTCGGGACTAGCGGAGTACGAGCAGTACTTC.

Note on this clonotype: A read error is possible here, since a much larger clone lies one base away. The rearrangement links TRBV7-2 to TRBJ1-5, with D possibly TRBD1 on 5 matching bases. The CDR3 contains 14 residues. Trimming removed 5 bases at V and 2 bases at J, with 10 bases between. The germline CDR1 and CDR2 sequences are SGHTA and FQGNSA. CDR3 DNA sequence: TGTGCCAGCAGCACACAGGAAGGCAATCAGCCCCAGCATTTT. This gives the protein CASSTQEGNQPQHF.

This clonotype was counted many times. The rearrangement joins TRBV2 to TRBJ2-7, with 8 positions matching TRBD1. The J segment lost 2 bases and the V segment lost 6 bases, leaving 6 bases of the junction unmatched. The CDR3 covers 14 residues. Per the germline V gene, CDR1 is SNHLY and CDR2 is FYNNEI. Written as DNA, the CDR3 is TGTGCCAGCAGCCCCGGACAGGGACCCTACGAGCAGTACTTC. Amino acid sequence: CASSPGQGPYEQYF.

Many counts were recorded for this clonotype. The gene calls are TRBV5-1 and TRBJ1-6; no definite D call. Trimming removed 1 base at V and 8 bases at J, with 7 bases between. The CDR3 is 13 residues long. Germline CDR1 SGHRS, CDR2 YFSETQ. CDR3 DNA: TGCGCCAGCAGCTTGAGGAGCGATTCACCCCTCCACTTT. Translating gives CASSLRSDSPLHF. The whole variable domain, remainder taken from reference TRBV5-1 and TRBJ1-6, is KAGVTQTPRYLIKTRGQQVTLSCSPISGHRSVSWYQQTPGQGLQFLFEYFSETQRNKGNFPGRFSGRQFSNSRSEMNVSTLELGDSALYLCASSLRSDSPLHFGNGTRLTVT.

This clonotype was observed at least ten times. CDR3 nucleotides: TGTGCCAGCAGCTTAGCACTGATTGGAAACACCATATATTTT. Protein product: CASSLALIGNTIYF. This chain links TRBV7-8 with TRBJ1-3; no reliable D call. The germline V gene encodes CDR1 SGHVS and CDR2 FQNEAQ. There are 14 residues in the CDR3. The germline V and J ends were trimmed by 0 bases and 3 bases, with 6 bases remaining between them.

The chain carries TRBV27 and TRBJ1-1; D is uncertain. Trimming stripped 5 bases from V and 0 bases from J, with 10 bases between. Germline lookup yields CDR1 MNHEY and CDR2 SMNVEV (reference sequence). The CDR3 spans 14 residues. This CDR3 reads CASSTATVNTEAFF. The CDR3 DNA is TGTGCCAGCAGTACGGCGACGGTGAACACTGAAGCTTTCTTT.

As for this clonotype: A read error is possible here, since a much larger clone lies one base away. It is likely a read error, because the conserved phenylalanine at the end of the CDR3 is missing. This chain connects TRBV2 to TRBJ2-7; 11 nucleotides align to TRBD1. The V gene's germline CDR1 is SNHLY and CDR2 FYNNEI. With 11 bases clipped from V and 2 bases from J, the junction kept 5 bases outside the gene matches. CDR3 length equals 13 residues. The CDR3, as DNA: TGTGCCGGACGGACAGGGGGCCCCTACGAGCAGTACCTC. Its translation: CAGRTGGPYEQYL.

In this sample, this clonotype turned up many times. The rearrangement joins TRBV2 to TRBJ1-2, with a possible D match to TRBD1 (5 bases). The germline V gene has CDR1 SNHLY and CDR2 FYNNEI. V was shortened by 2 bases and J by 5 bases, with 9 bases between the two germline ends. The CDR3 runs 13 residues. CDR3 residues: CASSERTLYGYTF. CDR3 nucleotides: TGTGCCAGCAGTGAAAGGACACTGTATGGCTACACCTTC.

This clonotype has a count of ten or more. The V and J genes are TRBV18 and TRBJ1-1; D possibly corresponds to TRBD1 (5 bases). Trimming took 2 bases from V and 5 from J, leaving 12 bases between them. CDR1 and CDR2 (germline): KGHSH, LQKENI. The CDR3 is 14 residues long. Here the CDR3 DNA reads TGTGCCAGCTCACCAGCCGGGGGTGTGACTGAAGCTTTCTTT. This gives the protein CASSPAGGVTEAFF.

The sample holds many counts of this clonotype. The chain employs TRBV18 and TRBJ1-1; 10 bases line up with TRBD1. Per the germline V gene, CDR1 is KGHSH and CDR2 is LQKENI. CDR3 length: 18 residues. Unmatched junction bases numbered 11, after V lost 3 bases and J lost 1 base. CDR3 DNA: TGTGCCAGCTCACCCCTCCGGGACAGGGGACGGGCGAACACTGAAGCTTTCTTT. Its protein is CASSPLRDRGRANTEAFF.

This clonotype was counted between two and nine times. This rearrangement joins TRBV29-1 to TRBJ1-1, with a tentative D call TRBD1 (6 bases). In germline, CDR1 is SQVTM, CDR2 ANQGSEA. The CDR3 runs 13 residues. V dropped 6 bases and J dropped 4 bases, with 15 bases sitting between them. The CDR3 region is CSVSGGGSTEAFF. CDR3 nucleotide sequence: TGCAGCGTGAGCGGTGGGGGCTCCACTGAAGCTTTCTTT.

This clonotype was observed a handful of times. This chain uses TRBV10-2 with TRBJ2-7, with TRBD1 matching over 9 bases. The germline V gene encodes CDR1 WSHSY and CDR2 SAAADI. V was pared by 3 bases and J by 3 bases, with 6 bases of the junction left unmatched. The CDR3 consists of 15 residues. The CDR3 nucleotides read TGCGCCAGCAGTGACTACTCGACAGGGGGCTACGAGCAGTACTTC. This translates into CASSDYSTGGYEQYF.

The CDR3 loop is CAWAPDRINTEAFF. CDR3 coding DNA: TGTGCCTGGGCCCCGGACAGAATAAACACTGAAGCTTTCTTT. This sequence joins TRBV30 and TRBJ1-1; D may be TRBD1 (6 bases). Deletions cut 5 bases from V and 2 bases from J, with 15 bases between. The CDR3 length is 14 residues. The V gene's germline CDR1 is GTSNPN and CDR2 SVGIG (reference sequence).

This clonotype was counted many times. V is TRBV15 and J is TRBJ2-3, with D possibly being TRBD1 (6 bases). V was pared by 2 bases and J by 2 bases, with 14 bases between. CDR1 is LNHNV and CDR2 is YYDKDF in the germline V gene (reference sequence). This CDR3 region has 16 residues. The CDR3 DNA is TGTGCCACCAGCAGACCCCGAGGACAGTACACAGATACGCAGTATTTT. Its protein product is CATSRPRGQYTDTQYF.

The chain joins TRBV2 to TRBJ2-1; 11 nucleotides align to TRBD2. V was clipped by 6 bases and J by 7 bases; unmatched bases: 8. This CDR3 has 15 residues. Per the germline V gene, CDR1 is SNHLY and CDR2 is FYNNEI. This CDR3 is CASRDLAGGRNEQFF. The CDR3 DNA reads TGTGCCAGCAGGGATCTAGCGGGGGGCCGGAATGAGCAGTTCTTC. The full variable domain, its missing parts supplied by reference TRBV2 and TRBJ2-1, is EPEVTQTPSHQVTQMGQEVILRCVPISNHLYFYWYRQILGQKVEFLVSFYNNEISEKSEIFDDQFSVERPDGSNFTLKIRSTKLEDSAMYFCASRDLAGGRNEQFFGPGTRLTVL.

This clonotype has ten or more counts. The V gene is TRBV6-6, the J gene TRBJ2-7; 11 positions agree with TRBD2. The junction had 10 bases not matched to a gene; V was cut back by 2 bases and J by 4 bases. Germline assignment: CDR1 MNHNY and CDR2 SVGAGI (reference sequence). There are 17 residues in the CDR3. CDR3 coding DNA: TGTGCCAGCAGTTACATAGGTAGCGGGAGGGCCGGGTACGAGCAGTACTTC. Translating gives CASSYIGSGRAGYEQYF.

This clonotype was picked up many times. The chain uses TRBV27 and TRBJ2-1; TRBD1 is a possible D gene (5 bases). This CDR3 is built from 13 residues. V gave up 2 bases and J gave up 4 bases, with 6 bases separating them. Germline-derived CDR1 and CDR2 are MNHEY and SMNVEV (reference sequence). CDR3 in amino acids: CASSLPGYNEQFF. CDR3 nucleotide sequence: TGTGCCAGCAGTTTACCAGGGTACAATGAGCAGTTCTTC.

This clonotype was detected ten times or more. The V and J genes are TRBV6-2 or TRBV6-3 and TRBJ2-1, with 10 bases identical to TRBD1. The CDR3 extends over 17 amino acids. The trim removed 0 bases at V and 3 bases at J, leaving 5 bases unmatched. CDR1 is MNHEY and CDR2 is SVGEGT in the germline V gene. The CDR3 reads CASSYSNWDRGYNEQFF. CDR3 sequence (DNA): TGTGCCAGCAGTTACTCGAATTGGGACAGGGGCTACAATGAGCAGTTCTTC.

In this sample, this clonotype turned up many times. This chain links TRBV12-3 or TRBV12-4 with TRBJ1-1; possible D gene TRBD1, 5 bases. This CDR3 contains 11 residues. V was shortened by 4 bases and J by 7 bases, with 7 bases between the two germline ends. This chain's CDR3 is CASSWGSEAFF. CDR3 nucleotide sequence: TGTGCCAGCAGTTGGGGCAGTGAAGCTTTCTTT.

This clonotype was counted at least ten times. The gene calls are TRBV4-1 and TRBJ2-3, with a possible D match to TRBD1 (5 bases). This CDR3 is 14 amino acids long. V was cut by 0 bases and J by 4 bases, with 8 bases left in between. In germline, CDR1 is MGHRA, CDR2 YSYEKL. The CDR3 protein is CASSQDRGADTQYF. The DNA of the CDR3 is TGCGCCAGCAGCCAAGATAGGGGCGCAGATACGCAGTATTTT.

This clonotype was seen ten or more times. The chain carries TRBV27 and TRBJ2-5, with D hard to call. The CDR3 is 13 residues long. Germline loops: CDR1 MNHEY, CDR2 SMNVEV (reference sequence). Trimming removed 3 bases at V and 4 bases at J, with 9 bases between. The DNA for the CDR3 is TGTGCCAGCAGTTTTGGGGTAGGAGAGACCCAGTACTTC. This sequence encodes CASSFGVGETQYF.

Remarks on this clonotype: This clone may be a read error of a much larger clone one base away. The chain links TRBV12-3 or TRBV12-4 to TRBJ1-5; D not resolved. The CDR3 has 14 residues. The CDR3 reads CARSLTVTNQPQHF. DNA of the CDR3: TGTGCCAGGAGTTTAACGGTCACCAATCAGCCCCAGCATTTT.

In its sample, this clonotype was seen many times. The chain couples TRBV3-1 to TRBJ2-7; D possibly corresponds to TRBD2 (6 bases). Trimming left V 4 bases short and J 6 bases short, with 13 bases between. The CDR3 extends over 13 amino acids. The germline gives CDR1 LGHDT, CDR2 YNNKEL (reference sequence). The CDR3 DNA reads as TGTGCCAGCAGCCTACCCCGGGGAGGCGAGCAGTACTTC. Translation gives CASSLPRGGEQYF.